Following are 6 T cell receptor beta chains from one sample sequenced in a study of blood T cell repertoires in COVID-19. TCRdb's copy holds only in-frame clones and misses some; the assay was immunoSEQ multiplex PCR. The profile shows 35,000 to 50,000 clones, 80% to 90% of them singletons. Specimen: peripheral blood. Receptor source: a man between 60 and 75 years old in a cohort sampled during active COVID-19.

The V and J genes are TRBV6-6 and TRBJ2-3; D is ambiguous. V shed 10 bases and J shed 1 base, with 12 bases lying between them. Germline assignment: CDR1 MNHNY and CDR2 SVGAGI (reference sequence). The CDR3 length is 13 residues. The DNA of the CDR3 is TGTGCCACTTCTGGTCAGGGCACAGATACGCAGTATTTT. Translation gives CATSGQGTDTQYF.

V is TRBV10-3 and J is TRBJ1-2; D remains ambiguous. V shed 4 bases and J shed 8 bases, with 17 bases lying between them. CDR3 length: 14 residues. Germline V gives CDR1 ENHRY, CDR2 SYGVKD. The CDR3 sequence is CAISVTKTEGGYTF. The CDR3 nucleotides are TGTGCCATCAGTGTAACCAAGACCGAGGGCGGCTACACCTTC.

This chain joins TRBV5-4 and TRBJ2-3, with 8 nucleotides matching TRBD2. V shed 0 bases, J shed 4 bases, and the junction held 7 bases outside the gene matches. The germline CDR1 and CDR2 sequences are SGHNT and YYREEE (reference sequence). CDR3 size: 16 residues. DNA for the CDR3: TGTGCCAGCAGCTTGGACAGCGGGAGTGGGGCAGATACGCAGTATTTT. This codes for CASSLDSGSGADTQYF.

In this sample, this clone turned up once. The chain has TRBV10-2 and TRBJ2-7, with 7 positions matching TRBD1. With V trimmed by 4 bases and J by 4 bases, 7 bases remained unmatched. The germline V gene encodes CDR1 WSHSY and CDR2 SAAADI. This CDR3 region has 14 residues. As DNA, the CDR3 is TGCGCCAGCAGTGTGGAAGGGGGCAATTACGAGCAGTACTTC. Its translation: CASSVEGGNYEQYF.

The chain's CDR3 is CASRQTSSGAKYF. As DNA, the CDR3 is TGTGCCAGCAGACAGACGTCTAGCGGGGCTAAGTATTTT. V and J are TRBV7-2 and TRBJ2-3; 9 bases align to TRBD2. After removal of 6 bases from V and 13 bases from J, the junction contained 11 bases not matched to a gene. Germline lookup yields CDR1 SGHTA and CDR2 FQGNSA. The CDR3 is 13 residues long.

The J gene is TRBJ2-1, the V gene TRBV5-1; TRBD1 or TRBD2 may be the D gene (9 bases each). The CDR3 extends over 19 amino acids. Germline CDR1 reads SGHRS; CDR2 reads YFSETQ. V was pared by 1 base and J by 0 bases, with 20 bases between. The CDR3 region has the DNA TGCGCCAGCAGCTTGCTGGGACAGGGTAGCGGGAGCTCCTACAATGAGCAGTTCTTC. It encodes CASSLLGQGSGSSYNEQFF.